The 26 T cell receptor beta chains presented below share a single source sample, sequenced in a study of CD8 T cells in Susac syndrome. Random hexamers primed reverse transcription of about 0.45 to 1 ug RNA. TCRdb reanalysed the immunoSEQ multiplex PCR reads using MiXCR and keeps one entry per CDR3 protein. The profile shows 300,000 to 350,000 distinct CDR3 sequences, roughly 94% of them singletons. Sequencing input: CD4+ T cells from PBMCs. The receptor set was obtained from a human donor with multiple sclerosis.

V and J are TRBV29-1 and TRBJ2-2; D may match TRBD1 or TRBD2 (5 bases each). V dropped 3 bases and J dropped 3 bases, with 8 bases sitting between them. Germline CDR1 is SQVTM and CDR2 is ANQGSEA. The CDR3 extends over 13 amino acids. The CDR3 region has the DNA TGCAGCGTTGATGAGGGGTACACCGGGGAGCTGTTTTTT. Translation: CSVDEGYTGELFF.

V gene TRBV14 combines with J gene TRBJ2-7; D is perhaps TRBD1 or TRBD2 (6 bases each). Trimming pared 0 bases from V and 2 bases from J, leaving 14 bases between. This CDR3 is 16 amino acids long. Germline CDR1 reads SGHDN; CDR2 reads FVKESK. The CDR3 DNA reads TGTGCCAGCAGCCAAGATCCCGGGGGCGCGCCCTACGAGCAGTACTTC. This encodes CASSQDPGGAPYEQYF.

For the CDR3, the DNA is TGTGCCAGCAGCCCCGACAGGGTCCACGTGAACACTGAAGCTTTCTTT. It encodes CASSPDRVHVNTEAFF. V and J are TRBV5-5 and TRBJ1-1; 7 bases align to TRBD1. The V and J ends lost 4 bases and 0 bases, in that order; junction bases with no gene match: 9. This CDR3 contains 16 residues. Germline CDR1 is SGHKS and CDR2 is YYEKEE (reference sequence).

This clonotype was observed a handful of times. The chain employs TRBV6-2 or TRBV6-3 and TRBJ2-7, with D maybe TRBD1 (5 bases). CDR1 is MNHEY, CDR2 SVGEGT, per germline. V was trimmed by 0 bases and J by 4 bases, leaving 10 bases between them. This CDR3 region has 14 residues. CDR3 DNA sequence: TGTGCCAGCAGTTACTCGAGGCAGGGATACGAGCAGTACTTC. Translated: CASSYSRQGYEQYF.

The gene calls are TRBV11-2 and TRBJ2-3; unclear D gene. The CDR3 is 15 amino acids. V lost 4 bases and J lost 0, with 11 bases in between. Germline V CDR1 and CDR2: SGHAT, FQNNGV. CDR3 sequence (DNA): TGTGCCAGCAGCTCCGATTTCAGAAGCACAGATACGCAGTATTTT. Amino acid sequence: CASSSDFRSTDTQYF.

The chain links TRBV29-1 to TRBJ1-5; 8 bases match TRBD1. The CDR3 runs 12 residues. The junction had 3 bases not matched to a gene; V was cut back by 7 bases and J by 4 bases. Germline CDR1 and CDR2: SQVTM and ANQGSEA. CDR3 nucleotides: TGCAGCGCTGGGGACAGGAATCAGCCCCAGCATTTT. It translates to CSAGDRNQPQHF.

V gene TRBV19 combines with J gene TRBJ2-6, with unresolved D. The germline CDR1 and CDR2 sequences are LNHDA and SQIVND (reference sequence). Trimming took 6 bases from V and 4 from J, leaving 10 bases between them. The CDR3 totals 14 residues. For the CDR3, the DNA is TGTGCCAGTAGCCCGCTAACGGGGGCCAACGTCCTGACTTTC. Translating it yields CASSPLTGANVLTF.

This sequence joins TRBV12-3 or TRBV12-4 and TRBJ1-1; D not certain. This CDR3 has 11 amino acids. Deletions cut 4 bases from V and 10 bases from J, with 10 bases between. The CDR3 bases are TGTGCCAGCAGTTCCCGAACCGGAGCTTTCTTT. Translated: CASSSRTGAFF.

The chain links TRBV12-3 or TRBV12-4 to TRBJ1-1; D is undetermined. This CDR3 is built from 13 residues. V lost 3 bases and J lost 5, with 10 bases in between. CDR3 in DNA: TGTGCCAGCAGTTTTGAATGGGCAACTGAAGCTTTCTTT. Translated: CASSFEWATEAFF.

The chain joins TRBV5-1 to TRBJ2-5; no firm D call. The germline V and J ends were trimmed by 5 bases and 5 bases, with 13 bases remaining between them. There are 13 residues in the CDR3. CDR1 SGHRS and CDR2 YFSETQ come from the germline V gene. The CDR3 DNA follows: TGCGCCAGCAGAAAGGGAAGCGATGAGACCCAGTACTTC. It encodes CASRKGSDETQYF. The full variable domain, its missing parts supplied by reference TRBV5-1 and TRBJ2-5, is KAGVTQTPRYLIKTRGQQVTLSCSPISGHRSVSWYQQTPGQGLQFLFEYFSETQRNKGNFPGRFSGRQFSNSRSEMNVSTLELGDSALYLCASRKGSDETQYFGPGTRLLVL.

This rearrangement joins TRBV4-2 to TRBJ2-1, with D perhaps TRBD2 (6 bases). The germline V gene has CDR1 LGHNA and CDR2 YNFKEQ. The CDR3 extends over 16 amino acids. The V and J ends lost 3 bases and 4 bases respectively, with 16 bases between them. The DNA for the CDR3 is TGTGCCAGCAGCCACGGGGGTGGGAGTTCTTACAATGAGCAGTTCTTC. It is translated as CASSHGGGSSYNEQFF.

CDR3 residues: CASSPPSRLEQYF. The CDR3 region has the DNA TGTGCCAGCAGTCCGCCGAGCCGCCTCGAGCAGTACTTC. This chain joins TRBV27 and TRBJ2-7; D is uncertain. Trimming removed 5 bases from V and 6 bases from J, with 14 bases in between. The V gene's germline CDR1 is MNHEY and CDR2 SMNVEV (reference sequence). The CDR3 runs to 13 residues.

This rearrangement joins TRBV18 to TRBJ2-5, with TRBD2 identical over 7 bases. The CDR3 is 15 residues long. Germline-derived CDR1 and CDR2 are KGHSH and LQKENI. V was clipped by 2 bases and J by 1 base; unmatched bases: 4. CDR3 region: CASSPGSGVQETQYF. The DNA for the CDR3 is TGTGCCAGCTCACCAGGGAGCGGGGTCCAAGAGACCCAGTACTTC. Looking up the rest from reference TRBV18 and TRBJ2-5 gives the full variable domain: NAGVMQNPRHLVRRRGQEARLRCSPMKGHSHVYWYRQLPEEGLKFMVYLQKENIIDESGMPKERFSAEFPKEGPSILRIQQVVRGDSAAYFCASSPGSGVQETQYFGPGTRLLVL.

This chain uses TRBV4-2 with TRBJ1-4; weak D call: TRBD1 (5 bases). Trimming shortened V by 6 bases and J by 2 bases, and 13 bases separated the two germline ends. CDR1 and CDR2 from the germline V gene are LGHNA and YNFKEQ. This CDR3 contains 15 residues. The CDR3: CASSLRDRTNEKLFF. The CDR3 nucleotides are TGTGCCAGCAGTCTCAGGGATAGGACTAATGAAAAACTGTTTTTT.

A few counts support this clonotype. The chain is built from TRBV18 and TRBJ2-7, with D perhaps TRBD1 (5 bases). Between the trimmed V and J ends, which lost 3 bases and 3 bases, there was a span of 12 bases. This CDR3 region has 14 residues. Germline lookup yields CDR1 KGHSH and CDR2 LQKENI. The CDR3 spells CASSPIIDSYEQYF. CDR3 coding DNA: TGTGCCAGCTCACCGATAATTGACAGCTACGAGCAGTACTTC.

The J gene is TRBJ1-1, the V gene TRBV3-1, with unresolved D. This CDR3 is 15 amino acids long. The germline V and J ends were trimmed by 4 bases and 1 base, with 13 bases remaining between them. Per the germline V gene, CDR1 is LGHDT and CDR2 is YNNKEL (reference sequence). Here the CDR3 DNA reads TGTGCCAGCAGCCCCTACGAGGTCCGGAACACTGAAGCTTTCTTT. Its translation is CASSPYEVRNTEAFF.

V gene TRBV4-1 combines with J gene TRBJ2-5, with TRBD1 identical over 9 bases. This CDR3 region has 14 residues. V shed 2 bases and J 5 bases; nucleotides not matched to a gene: 3. Germline assignment: CDR1 MGHRA and CDR2 YSYEKL. The CDR3 region has the DNA TGCGCCAGCAGCCAAACGGGACAGGGCGAGACCCAGTACTTC. It codes for CASSQTGQGETQYF.

This chain connects TRBV13 to TRBJ1-3; D remains ambiguous. This CDR3 has 13 amino acids. Germline-derived CDR1 and CDR2 are PRHDT and FYEKMQ (reference sequence). The ends were cut back, 1 base at V and 7 bases at J, with 8 bases in the middle. This CDR3 is CASSLERRNTIYF. CDR3 bases: TGTGCCAGCAGCTTAGAAAGACGGAACACCATATATTTT.

This clonotype was seen a few times. The chain links TRBV7-3 to TRBJ1-1; D is unresolved. The germline V gene has CDR1 SGHTA and CDR2 FQGTGA. CDR3 length equals 13 residues. Trimming pared 0 bases from V and 2 bases from J, leaving 4 bases between. DNA of the CDR3: TGTGCCAGCAGCTTAACGCACAACACTGAAGCTTTCTTT. Its protein is CASSLTHNTEAFF.

The V call is TRBV2, the J call TRBJ2-7, with 11 bases identical to TRBD2. Losses at the gene ends were 4 bases for V and 3 bases for J; bases not matched to a gene: 5. Germline V gives CDR1 SNHLY, CDR2 FYNNEI. The CDR3 extends over 15 amino acids. In nucleotides, the CDR3 is TGTGCCAGCAGTGTACTAGCGGGAGTCCTCTACGAGCAGTACTTC. Protein: CASSVLAGVLYEQYF.

This chain connects TRBV30 to TRBJ2-1; TRBD2 agrees at 15 bases. Trimming removed 0 bases from V and 5 bases from J; junction bases left unmatched: 8. Germline lookup yields CDR1 GTSNPN and CDR2 SVGIG (reference sequence). CDR3 length equals 18 residues. The DNA of the CDR3 is TGTGCCTGGAGTGTAAAACGGGGGACTAGCGGGAGGAACAATGAGCAGTTCTTC. This gives the protein CAWSVKRGTSGRNNEQFF.

This clonotype was seen a few times. J is TRBJ2-5 and V is TRBV7-3; D ambiguous. Trimming removed 2 bases from V and 5 bases from J, with 9 bases in between. CDR1 and CDR2 from the germline V gene are SGHTA and FQGTGA. CDR3 size: 13 residues. CDR3 bases: TGTGCCAGCAGCTTAGGGTTCCAGGAGACCCAGTACTTC. The encoded protein is CASSLGFQETQYF.

The chain recombines TRBV12-3 or TRBV12-4 with TRBJ1-4; the D is unclear. With 5 bases removed from V and 8 bases from J, the gap between germline ends came to 21 bases. CDR3 length: 16 residues. The CDR3 coding sequence is TGTGCCAGCAGTCCACACCCAGACACTGTCGGGGAAAAACTGTTTTTT. Residues: CASSPHPDTVGEKLFF.

This chain joins TRBV2 and TRBJ2-7; 9 bases line up with TRBD1. Germline V gives CDR1 SNHLY, CDR2 FYNNEI. The J segment lost 1 base and the V segment lost 6 bases, leaving 1 base of the junction unmatched. The CDR3 spans 13 residues. CDR3 nucleotide sequence: TGTGCCAGCAGGGGGACAGGGTCCTACGAGCAGTACTTC. This codes for CASRGTGSYEQYF. Combining the CDR3 with reference TRBV2 and TRBJ2-7 gives the whole variable domain EPEVTQTPSHQVTQMGQEVILRCVPISNHLYFYWYRQILGQKVEFLVSFYNNEISEKSEIFDDQFSVERPDGSNFTLKIRSTKLEDSAMYFCASRGTGSYEQYFGPGTRLTVT.

This sequence joins TRBV30 and TRBJ1-3; D possibly corresponds to TRBD1 (6 bases). V was clipped by 5 bases and J by 2 bases, with 13 bases between them. Germline-derived CDR1 and CDR2 are GTSNPN and SVGIG (reference sequence). The CDR3 length is 14 residues. The CDR3 sequence is CAWQGGGTGNTIYF. The CDR3 DNA sequence: TGTGCCTGGCAGGGAGGGGGAACTGGAAACACCATATATTTT.

The V and J genes are TRBV2 and TRBJ1-2; D may be TRBD1 (5 bases). V dropped 3 bases and J dropped 4 bases, with 12 bases sitting between them. Looked up from germline, CDR1 is SNHLY and CDR2 is FYNNEI. This CDR3 contains 14 residues. CDR3 DNA sequence: TGTGCCAGCAGTGACAAAGGGGTTGGCTATGGCTACACCTTC. Encoded protein: CASSDKGVGYGYTF. Looking up the rest from reference TRBV2 and TRBJ1-2 gives the full variable domain: EPEVTQTPSHQVTQMGQEVILRCVPISNHLYFYWYRQILGQKVEFLVSFYNNEISEKSEIFDDQFSVERPDGSNFTLKIRSTKLEDSAMYFCASSDKGVGYGYTFGSGTRLTVV.